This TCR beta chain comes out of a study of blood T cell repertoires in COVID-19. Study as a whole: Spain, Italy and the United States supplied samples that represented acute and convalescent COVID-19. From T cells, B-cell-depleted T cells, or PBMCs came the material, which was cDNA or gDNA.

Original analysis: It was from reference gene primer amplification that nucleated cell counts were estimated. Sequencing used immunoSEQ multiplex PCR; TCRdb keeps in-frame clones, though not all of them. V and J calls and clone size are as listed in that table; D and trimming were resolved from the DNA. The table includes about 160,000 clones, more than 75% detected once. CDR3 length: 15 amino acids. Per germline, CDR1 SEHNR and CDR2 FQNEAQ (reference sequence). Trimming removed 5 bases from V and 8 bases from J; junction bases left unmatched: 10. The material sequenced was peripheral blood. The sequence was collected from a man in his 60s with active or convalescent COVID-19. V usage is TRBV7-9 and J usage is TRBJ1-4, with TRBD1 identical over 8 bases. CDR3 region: CASSDQGQVTEKLFF. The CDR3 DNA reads TGTGCCAGCAGCGACCAGGGACAGGTTACCGAAAAACTGTTTTTT.